These 14 T cell receptor beta chains were sequenced from one sample in a study of CD8+ T cells in alopecia areata. Sequencing relied on a cDNA template that was reverse transcribed from extracted RNA. The protocol was immunoSEQ multiplex PCR, while the TCRdb copy is restricted to in-frame clones and leaves out a portion. Here the sample spans some 180,000 clones, about 61% being singletons. The source material was CD8+ T cells sorted from blood. These receptors came from a human donor in good health.

The rearrangement joins TRBV6-5 to TRBJ1-2; TRBD1 matches at 8 bases. Germline loops: CDR1 MNHEY, CDR2 SVGAGI. The V gene end was trimmed by 7 bases and the J gene end by 6 bases; junction bases not matched to a gene: 4. The CDR3 is 12 amino acids. CDR3 residues: CASTAGGDGYTF. The CDR3 DNA is TGTGCCAGCACCGCAGGGGGCGATGGCTACACCTTC.

V and J are TRBV27 and TRBJ2-7; D possibly uses TRBD1 or TRBD2 (6 bases each). Trimming removed 4 bases at V and 3 bases at J, with 16 bases between. The CDR3 loop spans 15 amino acids. Germline-derived CDR1 and CDR2 are MNHEY and SMNVEV (reference sequence). For the CDR3, the DNA is TGTGCCAGCAGTTACGAGGGGGACTCACTCTACGAGCAGTACTTC. It is translated as CASSYEGDSLYEQYF.

This clone was observed a single time. V and J are TRBV13 and TRBJ2-5; no reliable D call. The CDR3 consists of 15 residues. The germline V and J ends were trimmed by 5 bases and 3 bases, with 16 bases remaining between them. Germline CDR1 PRHDT, CDR2 FYEKMQ (reference sequence). The DNA of the CDR3 is TGTGCCAGCAGCCCCAGTCGACGGATGAAAGAGACCCAGTACTTC. This gives the protein CASSPSRRMKETQYF.

V gene TRBV15 combines with J gene TRBJ2-7; D tentatively reads TRBD1 or TRBD2 (5 bases each). The CDR3 is 12 residues long. Trimming cost V 1 base and J 6 bases, with 7 bases left between them. From germline, CDR1 is LNHNV and CDR2 YYDKDF (reference sequence). CDR3 loop: CATSRGGAEQYF. In DNA form, the CDR3 reads TGTGCCACCAGCAGAGGAGGGGCCGAGCAGTACTTC.

The CDR3 DNA is TGTGCCAGCAGCTCGTACAGGGTTGATACGCAGTATTTT. Its translation is CASSSYRVDTQYF. The chain links TRBV11-3 to TRBJ2-3; maybe TRBD1 (6 bases). The germline gives CDR1 SGHNT, CDR2 YENEEA. The CDR3 is 13 residues long. Trimming left V 4 bases short and J 6 bases short, with 11 bases between.

V and J are TRBV15 and TRBJ2-5, with 7 bases lining up with TRBD1. This CDR3 spans 14 amino acids. The V gene's germline CDR1 is LNHNV and CDR2 YYDKDF (reference sequence). The trim removed 5 bases at V and 5 bases at J, leaving 8 bases unmatched. CDR3 amino acids: CATSETGARETQYF. The CDR3 coding sequence is TGTGCCACCAGCGAAACAGGGGCGAGGGAGACCCAGTACTTC.

The chain employs TRBV19 and TRBJ2-7; 14 positions agree with TRBD2. J was trimmed by 4 bases and V by 3 bases; bases with no gene match: 2. In germline, CDR1 is LNHDA, CDR2 SQIVND (reference sequence). This CDR3 is 15 amino acids long. CDR3 nucleotide sequence: TGTGCCAGTAGTATCGGGACTAGCGGGGGTTACGAGCAGTACTTC. Translated: CASSIGTSGGYEQYF. Combining the CDR3 with reference TRBV19 and TRBJ2-7 gives the whole variable domain DGGITQSPKYLFRKEGQNVTLSCEQNLNHDAMYWYRQDPGQGLRLIYYSQIVNDFQKGDIAEGYSVSREKKESFPLTVTSAQKNPTAFYLCASSIGTSGGYEQYFGPGTRLTVT.

V usage is TRBV19 and J usage is TRBJ2-7; TRBD2 matches at 7 bases. This CDR3 is built from 15 residues. Trimming at V came to 3 bases and at J to 4 bases, leaving 9 bases not matched to a gene. Germline loops: CDR1 LNHDA, CDR2 SQIVND (reference sequence). CDR3 sequence (DNA): TGTGCCAGTAGTATGACCTCCGGGGGGTGGTACGAGCAGTACTTC. Protein sequence: CASSMTSGGWYEQYF.

The V gene is TRBV30, the J gene TRBJ1-5, with 8 bases fitting TRBD1. Germline V gene data show CDR1 as GTSNPN and CDR2 as SVGIG (reference sequence). The CDR3 loop spans 14 amino acids. J gave up 6 bases and V 2 bases, and 6 bases lay outside the gene matches. The CDR3 is CAWSRGQGVQPQHF. The CDR3 DNA reads as TGTGCCTGGAGTCGCGGACAGGGCGTTCAGCCCCAGCATTTT.

This clone has just a few counts. V is TRBV29-1 and J is TRBJ1-5, with a tentative D call TRBD1 (5 bases). The germline V and J ends were trimmed by 7 bases and 3 bases, with 13 bases remaining between them. The CDR3 totals 13 residues. The germline V gene has CDR1 SQVTM and CDR2 ANQGSEA. CDR3 loop: CSAFLGDNQPQHF. The CDR3 bases are TGCAGCGCCTTTTTGGGGGACAATCAGCCCCAGCATTTT.

The rearrangement uses TRBV6-1 and TRBJ2-7; possibly TRBD1 or TRBD2 for D (6 bases each). The CDR3 is 13 amino acids. Germline loops: CDR1 MNHNS, CDR2 SASEGT. V dropped 5 bases and J dropped 2 bases, with 10 bases sitting between them. In DNA form, the CDR3 reads TGTGCCAGCAGTCACCGGGGGCCCTACGAGCAGTACTTC. It yields the protein CASSHRGPYEQYF.

This clone was counted only a few times. The genes are TRBV7-9 and TRBJ2-5; maybe TRBD1 (7 bases). The CDR3 runs 15 residues. Between the trimmed V and J ends, which lost 5 bases and 4 bases, there was a span of 17 bases. Germline V CDR1 and CDR2: SEHNR, FQNEAQ (reference sequence). The CDR3 DNA reads as TGTGCCAGCAGCCCTGAGGAGGGGACAGCAGAGACCCAGTACTTC. Translation gives CASSPEEGTAETQYF.

The chain employs TRBV28 and TRBJ2-3; 10 positions agree with TRBD1. CDR3 length: 15 amino acids. Trimming took 3 bases from V and 8 from J; bases not matched to a gene: 8. Germline V lookup: CDR1 MDHEN, CDR2 SYDVKM. The CDR3 coding sequence is TGTGCCAGCAGTTTGGTGGGGACAGGGGATGCTACGCAGTATTTT. Its protein is CASSLVGTGDATQYF.

This clone was seen a few times. The chain links TRBV4-1 to TRBJ1-5, with D hard to call. Trimming stripped 3 bases from V and 0 bases from J, with 15 bases between. Germline assignment: CDR1 MGHRA and CDR2 YSYEKL. The CDR3 is 17 amino acids. The CDR3 coding sequence is TGCGCCAGCAGCCATTACTTTGGACTGAATAGCAATCAGCCCCAGCATTTT. Residues: CASSHYFGLNSNQPQHF.